This is a list of T cell receptor beta chains from one sample in a study of cytomegalovirus exposure and HLA in healthy donors. Assay used: immunoSEQ multiplex PCR; TCRdb lists only in-frame clones, some missing. This table holds about 53,000 clones, around nine tenths found once. Sequenced: PBMCs. Source of these receptors: a man younger than 30 in good health and CMV-seronegative. The CDR3 runs from the conserved cysteine through the conserved F or W. Each record gives: J gene, clone size, V gene, D gene, CDR3 DNA, CDR3 protein. The D gene is left open where the match is weak. Clone size is not always given. Where it is, it says once, few, many or a class for expanded clones.

J gene: TRBJ2-1
clone size: few
V gene: TRBV4-1
D gene: TRBD2
CDR3 DNA: TGCGCCAGCAGCCACCCGGGACTAGCCTACAATGAGCAGTTCTTC
CDR3 protein: CASSHPGLAYNEQFF

J gene: TRBJ1-3
clone size: NA
V gene: TRBV7-2
D gene: NA
CDR3 DNA: TGTGCCAGCAGCTTGACAGAGAGTGGAAACACCATATATTTT
CDR3 protein: CASSLTESGNTIYF

J gene: TRBJ2-7
clone size: NA
V gene: TRBV28
D gene: TRBD2
CDR3 DNA: TGTGCCAGCAGTGACCTCGGGAGGAGTAGGTACGAGCAGTACTTC
CDR3 protein: CASSDLGRSRYEQYF

J gene: TRBJ2-5
clone size: NA
V gene: TRBV30
D gene: NA
CDR3 DNA: TGTGCCTCAGCCCAGCGGATTGGCGAGACCCAGTACTTC
CDR3 protein: CASAQRIGETQYF

J gene: TRBJ1-1
clone size: NA
V gene: TRBV11-3
D gene: NA
CDR3 DNA: TGTGCCAGCAGCTTAGGACACAAACGCATGAACACTGAAGCTTTCTTT
CDR3 protein: CASSLGHKRMNTEAFF

J gene: TRBJ1-5
clone size: NA
V gene: TRBV18
D gene: NA
CDR3 DNA: TGTGCCAGCTCGCCTACAGGGTCCGGTCAGCCCCAGCATTTT
CDR3 protein: CASSPTGSGQPQHF

J gene: TRBJ1-1
clone size: NA
V gene: TRBV2
D gene: NA
CDR3 DNA: TGTGCCAGCAGTGTACAGGGCCTTAACACTGAAGCTTTCTTT
CDR3 protein: CASSVQGLNTEAFF

J gene: TRBJ2-7
clone size: NA
V gene: TRBV28
D gene: NA
CDR3 DNA: TGTGCCAGCACCTCCGCCTACGAGCAGTACTTC
CDR3 protein: CASTSAYEQYF

J gene: TRBJ1-3
clone size: NA
V gene: TRBV6-6
D gene: NA
CDR3 DNA: TGTGCCAGCAGCGCTGGGGCTCGTAGGGACACCATATATTTT
CDR3 protein: CASSAGARRDTIYF

J gene: TRBJ2-1
clone size: NA
V gene: TRBV5-1
D gene: TRBD2
CDR3 DNA: TGCGCCAGCAGCTTGGGGCTAGCGGACTACAATGAGCAGTTCTTC
CDR3 protein: CASSLGLADYNEQFF

J gene: TRBJ1-5
clone size: NA
V gene: TRBV7-9
D gene: TRBD1
CDR3 DNA: TGTGCCAGCAGCTTAGCGCGGGACAGGGACAATCAGCCCCAGCATTTT
CDR3 protein: CASSLARDRDNQPQHF

J gene: TRBJ2-3
clone size: NA
V gene: TRBV5-6
D gene: TRBD2
CDR3 DNA: TGTGCCAGCAGCTTTAGGCTAGCGGGAGCCGATACGCAGTATTTT
CDR3 protein: CASSFRLAGADTQYF

J gene: TRBJ2-1
clone size: NA
V gene: TRBV29-1
D gene: NA
CDR3 DNA: TGCAGCGTTGTAATAGGGACACCCTACAATGAGCAGTTCTTC
CDR3 protein: CSVVIGTPYNEQFF

J gene: TRBJ2-2
clone size: NA
V gene: TRBV7-2
D gene: TRBD2
CDR3 DNA: TGTGCCAGCAGCTTAGTGCCGGGGAGGGGCGGGGAGCTGTTTTTT
CDR3 protein: CASSLVPGRGGELFF

J gene: TRBJ2-1
clone size: NA
V gene: TRBV7-9
D gene: NA
CDR3 DNA: TGTGCCAGCAGCTTAGACAGGGAAATTAACAATGAGCAGTTCTTC
CDR3 protein: CASSLDREINNEQFF

J gene: TRBJ2-7
clone size: NA
V gene: TRBV6-5
D gene: NA
CDR3 DNA: TGTGCCAGCAGACCACGGAGGGCCGTGTCCTACGAGCAGTACTTC
CDR3 protein: CASRPRRAVSYEQYF

J gene: TRBJ1-5
clone size: few
V gene: TRBV2
D gene: NA
CDR3 DNA: TGTGCCAGCAGTGAATGGGCAGAGAATCAGCCCCAGCATTTT
CDR3 protein: CASSEWAENQPQHF

J gene: TRBJ2-5
clone size: NA
V gene: TRBV19
D gene: TRBD1
CDR3 DNA: TGTGCCAGTAGTTCAATTACAGGGGGCGCGGAGACCCAGTACTTC
CDR3 protein: CASSSITGGAETQYF

J gene: TRBJ2-7
clone size: NA
V gene: TRBV6-1
D gene: TRBD2
CDR3 DNA: TGTGCCAGCAGTGAAAAAGGTAGGGACTACTCCTACGAGCAGTACTTC
CDR3 protein: CASSEKGRDYSYEQYF

J gene: TRBJ2-7
clone size: NA
V gene: TRBV14
D gene: TRBD1
CDR3 DNA: TGTGCCAGCAGCCTCAACCCGGGACAGAGGGACCACGAGCAGTACTTC
CDR3 protein: CASSLNPGQRDHEQYF

J gene: TRBJ2-7
clone size: NA
V gene: TRBV5-8
D gene: TRBD1
CDR3 DNA: TGTGCCAGCCCGAGCTTTGAGGGGGCATTGTACGAGCAGTACTTC
CDR3 protein: CASPSFEGALYEQYF

J gene: TRBJ2-1
clone size: NA
V gene: TRBV30
D gene: TRBD1
CDR3 DNA: TGTGCCTGGAACAGAGGGGGCGGTGAGCAGTTCTTC
CDR3 protein: CAWNRGGGEQFF

J gene: TRBJ2-7
clone size: NA
V gene: TRBV5-1
D gene: TRBD2
CDR3 DNA: TGCGCCAGCAGCTCTACTAGCGGGAGGTCGCGGGAGCAGTACTTC
CDR3 protein: CASSSTSGRSREQYF

J gene: TRBJ1-2
clone size: NA
V gene: TRBV5-1
D gene: TRBD1
CDR3 DNA: TGCGCCAGCAGCCCACGACAGGGGGCTGGAGGCTACACCTTC
CDR3 protein: CASSPRQGAGGYTF

J gene: TRBJ1-3
clone size: NA
V gene: TRBV5-4
D gene: NA
CDR3 DNA: TGTGCCAGCAGCCCGGCGGGGGCCTCTGGAAACACCATATATTTT
CDR3 protein: CASSPAGASGNTIYF

J gene: TRBJ2-3
clone size: NA
V gene: TRBV28
D gene: TRBD2
CDR3 DNA: TGTGCCAGCAGTTTTGTACTAGCGCACACAGATACGCAGTATTTT
CDR3 protein: CASSFVLAHTDTQYF

J gene: TRBJ1-2
clone size: NA
V gene: TRBV6-1
D gene: NA
CDR3 DNA: TGTGCCAGCAGGCGGGGGGCCTATGGCTACACCTTC
CDR3 protein: CASRRGAYGYTF

J gene: TRBJ1-2
clone size: NA
V gene: TRBV9
D gene: NA
CDR3 DNA: TGTGCCAGCAGCGTAGAAGGCTACAGACCTTTTAACTATGGCTACACCTTC
CDR3 protein: CASSVEGYRPFNYGYTF

J gene: TRBJ2-2
clone size: NA
V gene: TRBV7-3
D gene: TRBD2
CDR3 DNA: TGTGCCAGCAGGGCCCCAGCTCGCGGCGCAGCGGGAGGGACCACCGGGGAGCTGTTTTTT
CDR3 protein: CASRAPARGAAGGTTGELFF

J gene: TRBJ2-2
clone size: NA
V gene: TRBV28
D gene: TRBD2
CDR3 DNA: TGTGCCAGCAGTTTTTTTCGGACTAGTCCCATCGGGGAGCTGTTTTTT
CDR3 protein: CASSFFRTSPIGELFF

J gene: TRBJ2-2
clone size: NA
V gene: TRBV18
D gene: NA
CDR3 DNA: TGTGCCAGCTCACCACTGGCAGGGGCGAACACCGGGGAGCTGTTTTTT
CDR3 protein: CASSPLAGANTGELFF

J gene: TRBJ1-1
clone size: NA
V gene: TRBV5-4
D gene: TRBD1
CDR3 DNA: TGTGCCAGCAGCGCCTGGACAGGAATGAACACTGAAGCTTTCTTT
CDR3 protein: CASSAWTGMNTEAFF

J gene: TRBJ2-1
clone size: NA
V gene: TRBV4-2
D gene: TRBD2
CDR3 DNA: TGTGCCAGCAGCCAAGATCGGGGTAGCGGGAGTGATGAGCAGTTCTTC
CDR3 protein: CASSQDRGSGSDEQFF

J gene: TRBJ2-1
clone size: NA
V gene: TRBV6-5
D gene: TRBD2
CDR3 DNA: TGTGCCAGCAGGCCCGGGACTAGCGGATACAATGAGCAGTTCTTC
CDR3 protein: CASRPGTSGYNEQFF

J gene: TRBJ2-1
clone size: NA
V gene: TRBV15
D gene: TRBD2
CDR3 DNA: TGTGCCACCAGCAGAAGAGCGGGAGGGGCCTACAATGAGCAGTTCTTC
CDR3 protein: CATSRRAGGAYNEQFF

J gene: TRBJ1-2
clone size: NA
V gene: TRBV19
D gene: NA
CDR3 DNA: TGTGCCAGTAGTATGAACAGTCAGTATGGCTACACCTTC
CDR3 protein: CASSMNSQYGYTF

J gene: TRBJ2-5
clone size: NA
V gene: TRBV7-9
D gene: TRBD2
CDR3 DNA: TGTGCCAGCAGCTCCGGAGGGCTAGCGGGAAACCTAGTCGAGACCCAGTACTTC
CDR3 protein: CASSSGGLAGNLVETQYF

J gene: TRBJ2-1
clone size: NA
V gene: TRBV5-5
D gene: TRBD2
CDR3 DNA: TGTGCCAGCAGGTACACTAGCGGGTTTAATGAGCAGTTCTTC
CDR3 protein: CASRYTSGFNEQFF

J gene: TRBJ2-5
clone size: NA
V gene: TRBV11-2
D gene: TRBD1
CDR3 DNA: TGTGCCAGCAGCTTAGGGACAGGGGGCCAAGAGACCCAGTACTTC
CDR3 protein: CASSLGTGGQETQYF

J gene: TRBJ2-1
clone size: few
V gene: TRBV19
D gene: TRBD2
CDR3 DNA: TGTGCCAGTAGTCCTCGACTAGCGGGAGGGCGGAATGAGCAGTTCTTC
CDR3 protein: CASSPRLAGGRNEQFF